This T cell receptor (beta chain) is drawn from a study of naive and memory T cell subsets. The SP2 primer and nested alpha and beta constant region primers amplified ligated cDNA in four rounds. Alpha and beta constant region primers primed reverse transcription for blood and skin samples. TCRdb reprocessed the 5' RACE reads via MiXCR and lists one record per CDR3 protein. The sample comprises about 62,000 distinct CDR3 sequences, 8% of which are singletons, and roughly a fifth rests with the top ten. Notes on the study in general: This RNA-based method may be sensitive to activation-related transcript changes.

This CDR3 contains 13 residues. CDR1 LNHDA and CDR2 SQIVND come from the germline V gene (reference sequence). Trimming took 10 bases from V and 5 from J, leaving 17 bases between them. Turning to this clonotype: The antigen is not known.

TCR cDNA received a 3' ligated oligonucleotide that carried a UMI. RNA was extracted from 2.5 ml of whole blood of healthy adults. Input was about 1 to 1000 ng of DNase-treated total RNA without cell sorting. The chain employs TRBV19 and TRBJ2-5; possible D gene TRBD1, 5 bases. This sequence was found in a female donor in good health. The CDR3, as DNA: TGTGCCACCATGCGTTCAGGGTCCGAGACCCAGTACTTC. This gives the protein CATMRSGSETQYF.